Listed below are T cell receptor beta chains from one sample, sequenced in a study of T cells after yellow fever vaccination. One entry per CDR3 protein results from TCRdb running MiXCR on the 5' RACE reads. The table lists hundreds of thousands of distinct CDR3 sequences, about 6.2% of them singletons. Sequencing used PBMCs, obtained 5 days after the yellow fever booster vaccination. The receptors shown here come from a man between 25 and 39 years old who received the YFV17D yellow fever vaccine. CDR3s include the opening cysteine and the closing phenylalanine or tryptophan. The D gene is left open where the match is weak. The listing skips clone size in some rows; elsewhere it reads once, few, many or a size class.

j_call v_call clone_size d_call cdr3_aa cdr3_nt
TRBJ2-1 TRBV3-1 few TRBD2 CASSQLTSGGEQFF TGTGCCAGCAGCCAACTTACCAGCGGGGGCGAGCAGTTCTTC
TRBJ2-3 TRBV20-1 few TRBD1 CSAVGQPRPDTQYF TGCAGTGCTGTGGGACAGCCCAGACCAGATACGCAGTATTTT
TRBJ2-7 TRBV18 NA NA CASSPIGSDYEQYF TGTGCCAGCTCACCCATCGGGAGCGACTACGAGCAGTACTTC
TRBJ2-7 TRBV12-3/TRBV12-4 NA TRBD1 CASSFAGTVYEQYF TGTGCCAGCAGCTTCGCCGGGACAGTTTACGAGCAGTACTTC
TRBJ2-3 TRBV7-2 NA TRBD1 CASSPDRAADTQYF TGTGCCAGCAGCCCGGACAGGGCCGCAGATACGCAGTATTTT
TRBJ2-5 TRBV5-1 NA TRBD2 CASSLRTSGETQYF TGCGCCAGCAGCTTACGGACTAGCGGAGAGACCCAGTACTTC
TRBJ2-1 TRBV6-2/TRBV6-3 many TRBD1 CASSPTGGVPREQFF TGTGCCAGCAGCCCCACAGGGGGAGTTCCCCGCGAGCAGTTCTTC
TRBJ1-1 TRBV20-1 many TRBD1 CSASHRGPNTEAFF TGCAGTGCTAGCCACAGGGGCCCAAACACTGAAGCTTTCTTT
TRBJ2-1 TRBV4-3 many NA CASSQDRQYKGQFF TGCGCCAGCAGCCAAGATCGCCAATATAAGGGGCAGTTCTTC
TRBJ2-3 TRBV29-1 NA NA CSGSWSTDTQYF TGCAGCGGTTCGTGGTCTACAGATACGCAGTATTTT
TRBJ2-5 TRBV18 few NA CASSPQVTQETQYF TGTGCCAGCTCACCACAGGTCACCCAAGAGACCCAGTACTTC
TRBJ2-3 TRBV6-4 few TRBD2 CASRPPRLALLAAETTDTQYF TGTGCCAGCAGACCTCCCCGCCTGGCCCTCCTAGCGGCGGAAACCACAGATACGCAGTATTTT
TRBJ2-1 TRBV7-6 few NA CASSLEFGNEQFF TGTGCCAGCAGCCTAGAGTTTGGTAATGAGCAGTTCTTC
TRBJ2-7 TRBV4-2 many NA CASSQDPLPYYEQYF TGTGCCAGCAGCCAAGATCCTTTGCCTTACTACGAGCAGTACTTC
TRBJ2-1 TRBV5-4 NA TRBD2 CASRRREFNDNEQFF TGTGCCAGCAGGCGGCGGGAGTTTAATGACAATGAGCAGTTCTTC
TRBJ2-5 TRBV7-6 NA TRBD1 CASSLDLTGPKETQYF TGTGCCAGCAGCTTAGACTTGACAGGGCCAAAAGAGACCCAGTACTTC
TRBJ2-1 TRBV30 NA NA CAWSVLGGYYNEQFF TGTGCCTGGAGTGTACTGGGGGGCTACTACAATGAGCAGTTCTTC
TRBJ2-3 TRBV5-1 few TRBD2 CASSPGLAGPTDTQYF TGCGCCAGCAGCCCTGGACTAGCGGGACCCACAGATACGCAGTATTTT
TRBJ2-3 TRBV9 NA NA CASSVVGATDTQYF TGTGCCAGCAGCGTAGTTGGGGCCACAGATACGCAGTATTTT
TRBJ2-3 TRBV4-3 many NA CASSEVGSGAGTQYF TGCGCCAGCAGCGAAGTCGGCTCAGGGGCTGGAACGCAGTATTTT
TRBJ1-6 TRBV5-1 few NA CASTPLDPNSSPLHF TGCGCCAGCACACCACTGGACCCTAATAGCTCACCCCTCCACTTT
TRBJ2-3 TRBV7-2 many NA CASSFFTDTQYF TGTGCCAGCAGCTTTTTCACAGATACGCAGTATTTT
TRBJ2-2 TRBV7-3 many NA CASSSGRQNTGELFF TGTGCCAGCAGCTCAGGGAGGCAGAACACCGGGGAGCTGTTTTTT
TRBJ1-1 TRBV3-1 few NA CASSQMGGTEAFF TGTGCCAGCAGCCAAATGGGCGGAACTGAAGCTTTCTTT
TRBJ2-1 TRBV12-3/TRBV12-4 NA TRBD2 CASSFRGLGRTSKNEQFF TGTGCCAGCAGTTTTAGGGGATTGGGGAGGACTAGCAAGAATGAGCAGTTCTTC
TRBJ1-1 TRBV28 few NA CASSTGGAVNTEAFF TGTGCCAGCAGTACTGGGGGGGCGGTTAACACTGAAGCTTTCTTT
TRBJ2-5 TRBV5-6 many NA CASSSYEETQYF TGTGCCAGCAGCTCCTATGAAGAGACCCAGTACTTC
TRBJ1-4 TRBV7-6 few NA CASSLGRSSTNEKLFF TGTGCCAGCAGCTTAGGTCGGTCGTCAACTAATGAAAAACTGTTTTTT
TRBJ1-3 TRBV18 few NA CASLRDTTSGNTIYF TGTGCCAGCCTACGGGACACCACCTCTGGAAACACCATATATTTT
TRBJ2-3 TRBV12-3/TRBV12-4 few TRBD2 CASSFAGAATDTQYF TGTGCCAGCAGTTTTGCGGGAGCGGCCACAGATACGCAGTATTTT
TRBJ2-3 TRBV2 many NA CASGLSPRDTQYF TGTGCCAGCGGGTTGAGTCCCCGGGATACGCAGTATTTT
TRBJ2-3 TRBV20-1 few NA CSAEAGGEGPSTDTQYF TGCAGTGCTGAGGCAGGGGGGGAGGGCCCGTCGACAGATACGCAGTATTTT
TRBJ2-7 TRBV28 NA NA CASQALLYEQYF TGTGCCAGCCAAGCCCTTTTGTACGAGCAGTACTTC
TRBJ1-5 TRBV27 few TRBD1 CASSFSGTPGGQPQHF TGTGCCAGCAGTTTTTCCGGAACCCCAGGGGGTCAGCCCCAGCATTTT
TRBJ1-1 TRBV21-1 NA NA CASSTNRGMNTEAFF TGTGCCAGCAGCACTAACAGGGGAATGAACACTGAAGCTTTCTTT
TRBJ2-1 TRBV20-1 NA NA CSASSVIGNPGDEQFF TGCAGTGCTAGCTCGGTGATAGGGAACCCTGGGGATGAGCAGTTCTTC
TRBJ2-7 TRBV10-3 many NA CAISDGGQEQYF TGTGCCATCAGCGACGGGGGGCAAGAGCAGTACTTC
TRBJ2-7 TRBV6-1 many NA CASRAPGGGGEQYF TGTGCCAGCAGGGCTCCCGGGGGCGGGGGCGAGCAGTACTTC
TRBJ2-3 TRBV29-1 NA NA CSVEDGRRDTDTQYF TGCAGCGTTGAAGACGGGCGGAGAGACACAGATACGCAGTATTTT
TRBJ2-1 TRBV7-9 many TRBD2 CASSLALAGEYEQFF TGTGCCAGCAGCTTAGCATTAGCGGGAGAGTATGAGCAGTTCTTC
TRBJ2-3 TRBV3-1 many TRBD2 CASSRKAGRTDTQYF TGTGCCAGCAGCCGTAAAGCGGGACGCACAGATACGCAGTATTTT
TRBJ2-7 TRBV20-1 many NA CSAPLGYEQYF TGCAGTGCCCCGTTGGGGTACGAGCAGTACTTC
TRBJ2-3 TRBV6-1 many NA CASSLNPGVPRPDTQYF TGTGCCAGCAGCCTCAACCCCGGGGTCCCGCGCCCAGATACGCAGTATTTT
TRBJ2-7 TRBV4-2 many NA CASSQGLQVISYEQYF TGTGCCAGCAGCCAAGGGCTTCAGGTTATCTCCTACGAGCAGTACTTC
TRBJ2-5 TRBV29-1 few NA CSVESGQETQYF TGCAGCGTTGAGTCGGGACAAGAGACCCAGTACTTC
TRBJ2-1 TRBV20-1 NA TRBD2 CSARGRELWNNEQFF TGCAGTGCTAGAGGGCGGGAGTTGTGGAACAATGAGCAGTTCTTC
TRBJ2-1 TRBV21-1 NA NA CASSKGASTGNDSYNEQFF TGTGCCAGCAGCAAAGGGGCTTCGACAGGGAATGACTCCTACAATGAGCAGTTCTTC
TRBJ2-7 TRBV7-2 many TRBD2 CASSLGGSRVYEQYF TGTGCCAGCAGCTTAGGCGGGAGTCGTGTATACGAGCAGTACTTC
TRBJ1-1 TRBV6-1 many NA CASSPSVRTEAFF TGTGCCAGCAGCCCGAGCGTCCGCACTGAAGCTTTCTTT
TRBJ1-1 TRBV6-5 few NA CASSYNGLDRKAFF TGTGCCAGCAGTTACAACGGACTTGATAGGAAAGCTTTCTTT
TRBJ1-1 TRBV16 few NA CASSQYARNTEAFF TGTGCCAGCAGCCAATATGCAAGGAACACTGAAGCTTTCTTT
TRBJ2-4 TRBV7-2 many TRBD2 CASSLGAGRAKNIQYF TGTGCCAGCAGCCTCGGCGCCGGGAGGGCCAAAAACATTCAGTACTTC
TRBJ2-3 TRBV12-3/TRBV12-4 many TRBD1 CASSLYRGSTDTQYF TGTGCCAGCAGTTTATACAGGGGGAGTACAGATACGCAGTATTTT